The clone carrying this T cell receptor (beta chain) was counted ten times or more. Its antigen is unidentified. This entry comes from a study of CD8 T cells in ankylosing spondylitis. Quantitative 5'-RACE with molecular barcodes was used to make the TCR beta libraries. TCRdb redid the calling of the 5' RACE reads with MiXCR, one entry per CDR3 protein. Among just under 550,000 distinct CDR3 sequences listed, approximately 12% were seen once. Overall study results and limits: Some of the motif variants had earlier been found in reactive arthritis patients' fluid and blood. The disease-linked clones had a CD8+ phenotype and low blood frequencies. Reports say disease-linked clones showed up significantly more in matched ankylosing spondylitis synovial fluid. Seemingly characteristic of ankylosing spondylitis blood was a TCR beta motif consisting of several highly homologous variants.

The TCR comes from a male donor with ankylosing spondylitis. The source material was blood, either unsorted or a sorted T cell fraction (not recorded which).

This CDR3 reads CASSLGTSGIYEQYV. The CDR3 DNA reads TGTGCCAGCAGCTTAGGGACTAGCGGGATCTACGAGCAGTACGTC. The rearrangement links TRBV7-8 to TRBJ2-7; TRBD2 agrees at 12 bases. The ends lost 1 base at V and 3 bases at J; junction bases unmatched: 1. The CDR3 sequence is 15 residues long. Germline V CDR1 and CDR2: SGHVS, FQNEAQ.